This T cell receptor (beta chain) appears in the sequencing data of a study of blood T cell repertoires in COVID-19. Trimming cost V 8 bases and J 5 bases; bases outside gene matches: 12. Germline V gives CDR1 KGHDR, CDR2 SFDVKD. The CDR3 has 15 residues. This clone was seen a single time. Profiled with immunoSEQ multiplex PCR; TCRdb holds only in-frame clones, not every one. The sample carries some 230,000 clones, 65% to 90% recorded once. The chain is built from TRBV24-1 and TRBJ2-3, with TRBD2 identical over 7 bases. The sequence was obtained from a woman in her forties or fifties with acute or convalescent COVID-19. Input material: peripheral blood. In DNA, the CDR3 is TGTGCCACCACCGCACTGAACTTAGCGGGAGATACGCAGTATTTT. This codes for CATTALNLAGDTQYF.